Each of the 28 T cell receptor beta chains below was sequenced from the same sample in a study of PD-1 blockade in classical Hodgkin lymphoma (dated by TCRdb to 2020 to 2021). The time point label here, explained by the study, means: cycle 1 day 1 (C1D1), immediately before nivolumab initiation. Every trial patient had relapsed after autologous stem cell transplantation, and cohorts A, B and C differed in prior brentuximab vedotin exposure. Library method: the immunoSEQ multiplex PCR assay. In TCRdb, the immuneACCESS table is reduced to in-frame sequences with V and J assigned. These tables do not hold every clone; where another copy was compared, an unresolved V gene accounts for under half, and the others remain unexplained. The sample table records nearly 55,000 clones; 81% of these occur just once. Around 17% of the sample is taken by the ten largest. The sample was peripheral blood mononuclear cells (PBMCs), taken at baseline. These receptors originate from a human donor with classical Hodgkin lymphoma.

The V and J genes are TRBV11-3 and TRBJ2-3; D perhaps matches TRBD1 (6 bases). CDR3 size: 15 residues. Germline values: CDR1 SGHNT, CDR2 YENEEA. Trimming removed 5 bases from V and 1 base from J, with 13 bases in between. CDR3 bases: TGTGCCAGCAGCGCGCGGACAGCCGGCACAGATACGCAGTATTTT. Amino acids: CASSARTAGTDTQYF. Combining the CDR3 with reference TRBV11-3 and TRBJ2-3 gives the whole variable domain EAGVVQSPRYKIIEKKQPVAFWCNPISGHNTLYWYLQNLGQGPELLIRYENEEAVDDSQLPKDRFSAERLKGVDSTLKIQPAELGDSAVYLCASSARTAGTDTQYFGPGTRLTVL.

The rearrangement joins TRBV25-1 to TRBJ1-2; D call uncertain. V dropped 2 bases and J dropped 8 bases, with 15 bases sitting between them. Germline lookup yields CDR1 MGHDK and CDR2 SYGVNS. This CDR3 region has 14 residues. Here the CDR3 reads CASSEIRQTGGYTF. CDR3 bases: TGTGCCAGCAGTGAAATCAGGCAAACTGGCGGCTACACCTTC.

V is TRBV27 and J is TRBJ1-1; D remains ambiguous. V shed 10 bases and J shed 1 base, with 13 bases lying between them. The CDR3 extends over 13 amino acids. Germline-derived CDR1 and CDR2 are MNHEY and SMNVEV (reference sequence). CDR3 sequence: CAKEGPENTEAFF. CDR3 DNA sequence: TGTGCCAAGGAAGGGCCGGAGAACACTGAAGCTTTCTTT.

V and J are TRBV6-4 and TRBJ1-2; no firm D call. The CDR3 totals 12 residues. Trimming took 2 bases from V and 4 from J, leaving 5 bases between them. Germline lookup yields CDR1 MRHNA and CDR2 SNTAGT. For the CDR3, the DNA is TGTGCCAGCAGTGACCCGGGCTATGGCTACACCTTC. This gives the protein CASSDPGYGYTF.

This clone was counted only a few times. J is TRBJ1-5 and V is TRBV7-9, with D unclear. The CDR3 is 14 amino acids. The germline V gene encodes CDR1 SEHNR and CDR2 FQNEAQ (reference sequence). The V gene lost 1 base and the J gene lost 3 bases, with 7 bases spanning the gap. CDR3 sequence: CASSLVGFNQPQHF. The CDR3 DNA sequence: TGTGCCAGCAGCTTAGTTGGCTTCAATCAGCCCCAGCATTTT.

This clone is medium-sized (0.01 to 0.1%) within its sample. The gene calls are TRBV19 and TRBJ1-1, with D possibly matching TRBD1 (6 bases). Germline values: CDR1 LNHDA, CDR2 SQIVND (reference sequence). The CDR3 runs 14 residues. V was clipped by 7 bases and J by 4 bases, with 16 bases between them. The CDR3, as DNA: TGTGCCAGTACCAAGCACAGGGTTTTCACTGAAGCTTTCTTT. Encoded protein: CASTKHRVFTEAFF.

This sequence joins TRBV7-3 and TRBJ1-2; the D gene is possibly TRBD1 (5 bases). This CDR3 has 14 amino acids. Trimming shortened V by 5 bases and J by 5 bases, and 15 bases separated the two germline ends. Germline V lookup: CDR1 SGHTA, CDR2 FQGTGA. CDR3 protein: CASSPTPGPYGYTF. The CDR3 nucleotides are TGTGCCAGCAGCCCGACCCCGGGGCCTTATGGCTACACCTTC. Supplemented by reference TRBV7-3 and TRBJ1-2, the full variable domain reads GAGVSQTPSNKVTEKGKYVELRCDPISGHTALYWYRQSLGQGPEFLIYFQGTGAADDSGLPNDRFFAVRPEGSVSTLKIQRTERGDSAVYLCASSPTPGPYGYTFGSGTRLTVV.

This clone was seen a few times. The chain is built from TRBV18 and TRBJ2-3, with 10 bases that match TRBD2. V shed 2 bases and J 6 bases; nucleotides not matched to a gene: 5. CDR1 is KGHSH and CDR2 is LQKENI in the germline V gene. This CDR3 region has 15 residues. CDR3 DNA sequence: TGTGCCAGCTCACCATCCCTAGCGGGAGTTGATACGCAGTATTTT. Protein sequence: CASSPSLAGVDTQYF. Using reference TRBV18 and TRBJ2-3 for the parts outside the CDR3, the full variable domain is NAGVMQNPRHLVRRRGQEARLRCSPMKGHSHVYWYRQLPEEGLKFMVYLQKENIIDESGMPKERFSAEFPKEGPSILRIQQVVRGDSAAYFCASSPSLAGVDTQYFGPGTRLTVL.

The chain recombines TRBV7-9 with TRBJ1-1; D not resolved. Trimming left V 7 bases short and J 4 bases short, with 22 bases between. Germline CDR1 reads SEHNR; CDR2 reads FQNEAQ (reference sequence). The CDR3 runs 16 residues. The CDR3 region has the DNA TGTGCCAGCACCATTACCTTGGGGTTTGGGAGCACTGAAGCTTTCTTT. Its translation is CASTITLGFGSTEAFF.

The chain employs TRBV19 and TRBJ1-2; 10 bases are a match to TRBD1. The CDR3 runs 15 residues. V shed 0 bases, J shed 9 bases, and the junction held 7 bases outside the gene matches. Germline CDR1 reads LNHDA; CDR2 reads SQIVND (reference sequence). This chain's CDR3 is CASSIDQGTGARYTF. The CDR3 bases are TGTGCCAGTAGTATAGATCAAGGGACAGGGGCCCGCTACACCTTC. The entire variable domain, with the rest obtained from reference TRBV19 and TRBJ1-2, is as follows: DGGITQSPKYLFRKEGQNVTLSCEQNLNHDAMYWYRQDPGQGLRLIYYSQIVNDFQKGDIAEGYSVSREKKESFPLTVTSAQKNPTAFYLCASSIDQGTGARYTFGSGTRLTVV.

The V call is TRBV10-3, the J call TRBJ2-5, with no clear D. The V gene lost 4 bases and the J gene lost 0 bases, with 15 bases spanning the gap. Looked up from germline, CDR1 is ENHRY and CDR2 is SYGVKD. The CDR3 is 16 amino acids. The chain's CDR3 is CAISVVPDGYQETQYF. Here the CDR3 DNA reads TGTGCCATCAGTGTCGTTCCAGACGGTTACCAAGAGACCCAGTACTTC.

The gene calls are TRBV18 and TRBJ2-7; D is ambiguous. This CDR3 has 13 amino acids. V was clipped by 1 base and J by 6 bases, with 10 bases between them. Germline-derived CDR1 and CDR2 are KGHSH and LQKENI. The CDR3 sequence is CASSPRLQAEQYV. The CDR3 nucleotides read TGTGCCAGCTCACCACGGCTACAAGCCGAGCAGTACGTC.

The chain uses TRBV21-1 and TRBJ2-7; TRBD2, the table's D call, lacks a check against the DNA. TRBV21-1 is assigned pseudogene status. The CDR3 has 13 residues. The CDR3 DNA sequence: TGTGCCAGCAGCAAAGGTAAGGGGGGGGAGCAGTACGTC. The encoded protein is CASSKGKGGEQYV.

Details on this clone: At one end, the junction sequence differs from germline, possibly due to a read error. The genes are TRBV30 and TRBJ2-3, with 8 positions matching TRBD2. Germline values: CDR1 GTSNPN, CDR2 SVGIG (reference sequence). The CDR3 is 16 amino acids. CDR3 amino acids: CAWRGLFSGTTGTQYF. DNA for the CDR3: TGTGCCTGGAGAGGTTTGTTTAGCGGGACCACAGGTACGCAGTATTTT.

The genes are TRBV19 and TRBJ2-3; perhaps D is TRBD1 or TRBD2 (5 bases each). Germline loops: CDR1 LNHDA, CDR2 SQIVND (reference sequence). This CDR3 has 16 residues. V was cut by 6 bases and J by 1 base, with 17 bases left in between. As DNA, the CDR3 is TGTGCCAGTAGCGCCCGGGACGGGGCAGGCACAGATACGCAGTATTTT. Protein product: CASSARDGAGTDTQYF.

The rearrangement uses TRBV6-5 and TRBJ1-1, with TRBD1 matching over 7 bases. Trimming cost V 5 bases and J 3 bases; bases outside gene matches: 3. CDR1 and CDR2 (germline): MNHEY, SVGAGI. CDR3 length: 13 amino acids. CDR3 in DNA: TGTGCCAGCAGTCTCGGACAGGACACTGAAGCTTTCTTT. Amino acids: CASSLGQDTEAFF.

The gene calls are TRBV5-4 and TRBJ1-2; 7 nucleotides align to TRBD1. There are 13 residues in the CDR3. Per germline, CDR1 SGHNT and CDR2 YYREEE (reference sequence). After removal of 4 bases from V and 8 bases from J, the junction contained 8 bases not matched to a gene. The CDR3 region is CASSEGTEGGYTF. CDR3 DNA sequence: TGTGCCAGCAGCGAAGGGACAGAGGGGGGCTACACCTTC.

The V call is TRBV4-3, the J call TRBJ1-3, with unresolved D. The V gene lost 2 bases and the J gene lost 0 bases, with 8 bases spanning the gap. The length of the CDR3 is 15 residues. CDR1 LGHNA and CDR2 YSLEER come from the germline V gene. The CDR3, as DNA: TGCGCCAGCAGCCAACTGGTCTACTCTGGAAACACCATATATTTT. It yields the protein CASSQLVYSGNTIYF.

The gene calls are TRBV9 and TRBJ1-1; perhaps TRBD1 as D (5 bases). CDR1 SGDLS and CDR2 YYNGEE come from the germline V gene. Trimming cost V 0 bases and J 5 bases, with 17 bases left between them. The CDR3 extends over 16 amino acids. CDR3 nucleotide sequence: TGTGCCAGCAGCGTAGGGGAGGGGCTGATAAGGACTGAAGCTTTCTTT. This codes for CASSVGEGLIRTEAFF.

DNA of the CDR3: TGCGCCAGCAGCTTAATAGAAACAGGGAACTATGGCTACACCTTC. It yields the protein CASSLIETGNYGYTF. This rearrangement joins TRBV5-1 to TRBJ1-2; TRBD1 is a possible D gene (6 bases). Germline CDR1 is SGHRS and CDR2 is YFSETQ. This CDR3 is built from 15 residues. The germline V and J ends were trimmed by 2 bases and 2 bases, with 13 bases remaining between them.

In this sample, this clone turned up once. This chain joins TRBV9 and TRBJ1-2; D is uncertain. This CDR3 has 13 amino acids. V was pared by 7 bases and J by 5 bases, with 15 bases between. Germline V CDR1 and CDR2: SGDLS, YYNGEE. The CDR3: CASGEGPNYGYTF. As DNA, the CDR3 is TGTGCCAGCGGAGAAGGGCCCAATTATGGCTACACCTTC.

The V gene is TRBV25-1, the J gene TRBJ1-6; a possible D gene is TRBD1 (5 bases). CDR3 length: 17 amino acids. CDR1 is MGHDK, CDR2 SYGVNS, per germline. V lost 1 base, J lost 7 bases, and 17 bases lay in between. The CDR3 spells CASSEWLEHKGNSPLHF. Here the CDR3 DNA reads TGTGCCAGCAGTGAATGGCTGGAACATAAGGGGAATTCACCCCTCCACTTT. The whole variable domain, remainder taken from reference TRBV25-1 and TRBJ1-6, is EADIYQTPRYLVIGTGKKITLECSQTMGHDKMYWYQQDPGMELHLIHYSYGVNSTEKGDLSSESTVSRIRTEHFPLTLESARPSHTSQYLCASSEWLEHKGNSPLHFGNGTRLTVT.

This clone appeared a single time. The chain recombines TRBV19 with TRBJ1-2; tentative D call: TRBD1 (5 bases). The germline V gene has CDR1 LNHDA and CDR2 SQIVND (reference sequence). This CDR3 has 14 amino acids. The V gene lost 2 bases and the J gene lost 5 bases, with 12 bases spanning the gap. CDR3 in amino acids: CASSIIEGSYGYTF. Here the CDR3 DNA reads TGTGCCAGTAGTATAATCGAGGGGTCGTATGGCTACACCTTC. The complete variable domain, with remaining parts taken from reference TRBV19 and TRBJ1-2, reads DGGITQSPKYLFRKEGQNVTLSCEQNLNHDAMYWYRQDPGQGLRLIYYSQIVNDFQKGDIAEGYSVSREKKESFPLTVTSAQKNPTAFYLCASSIIEGSYGYTFGSGTRLTVV.

The CDR3 loop reads CASSVWGNTEAFF. As DNA, the CDR3 is TGTGCCAGCAGTGTTTGGGGGAACACTGAAGCTTTCTTT. The J gene is TRBJ1-1, the V gene TRBV2; D call uncertain. V was trimmed by 4 bases and J by 1 base, leaving 7 bases between them. Germline CDR1 and CDR2: SNHLY and FYNNEI. The CDR3 is made up of 13 amino acids.

The CDR3 DNA reads as TGTGCCAGCAGCGTACCCCTAGAGAATGCGAACACCGGGGAGCTGTTTTTT. It encodes CASSVPLENANTGELFF. V and J are TRBV9 and TRBJ2-2, with D unresolved. From germline, CDR1 is SGDLS and CDR2 YYNGEE. The length of the CDR3 is 17 residues. With 1 base removed from V and 0 bases from J, the gap between germline ends came to 13 bases. The whole variable domain, remainder taken from reference TRBV9 and TRBJ2-2, is DSGVTQTPKHLITATGQRVTLRCSPRSGDLSVYWYQQSLDQGLQFLIQYYNGEERAKGNILERFSAQQFPDLHSELNLSSLELGDSALYFCASSVPLENANTGELFFGEGSRLTVL.

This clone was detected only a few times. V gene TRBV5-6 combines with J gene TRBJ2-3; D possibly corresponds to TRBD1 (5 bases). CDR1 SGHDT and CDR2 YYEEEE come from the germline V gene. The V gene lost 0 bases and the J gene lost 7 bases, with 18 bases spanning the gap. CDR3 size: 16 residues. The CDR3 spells CASSLGPDSPTNTQYF. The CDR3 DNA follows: TGTGCCAGCAGCTTGGGTCCTGACAGCCCCACGAATACGCAGTATTTT.

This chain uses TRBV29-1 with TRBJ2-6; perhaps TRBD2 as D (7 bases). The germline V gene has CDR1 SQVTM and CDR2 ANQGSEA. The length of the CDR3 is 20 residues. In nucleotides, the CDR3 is TGCCCGCCCCCCCTCCGCGGGAGTCCGGGGGCGGCGGCTGGGGCCAACGTCCTGACTTTC. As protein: CPPPLRGSPGAAAGANVLTF. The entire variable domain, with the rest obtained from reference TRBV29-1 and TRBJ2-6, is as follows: SAVISQKPSRDICQRGTSLTIQCQVDSQVTMMFWYRQQPGQSLTLIATANQGSEATYESGFVIDKFPISRPNLTFSTLTVSNMSPEDSSIYLCPPPLRGSPGAAAGANVLTFGAGSRLTVL.

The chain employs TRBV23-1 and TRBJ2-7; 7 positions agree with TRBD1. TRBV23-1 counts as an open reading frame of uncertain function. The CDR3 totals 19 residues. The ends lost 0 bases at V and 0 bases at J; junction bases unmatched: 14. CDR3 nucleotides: TGCGCCAGCAGTCAATCAGGACAGGCTTTCACACCCAGCTCCTACGAGCAGTACGTC. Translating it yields CASSQSGQAFTPSSYEQYV.